This TCR beta chain was observed in a study of blood T cell repertoires in COVID-19. Study details: Spain, Italy and the United States supplied samples that represented acute and convalescent COVID-19. In each case, the material was cDNA or gDNA derived from T cells, B-cell-depleted T cells, or PBMCs.

Data came from immunoSEQ multiplex PCR; TCRdb stores just in-frame clones and leaves some out. The sample records fewer than 150,000 clones, 84% being singletons. CDR1 and CDR2 from the germline V gene are KGHDR and SFDVKD. CDR3 length equals 15 residues. V gave up 7 bases and J gave up 3 bases, with 14 bases separating them. The sequenced material came from peripheral blood. This chain links TRBV24-1 with TRBJ2-2, with D possibly matching TRBD1 (6 bases). The source of this sequence is an elderly woman in a cohort sampled during active or convalescent COVID-19. The DNA of the CDR3 is TGTGCCACCAGCGACCCGGGACAAGACACCGGGGAGCTGTTTTTT. This translates into CATSDPGQDTGELFF.